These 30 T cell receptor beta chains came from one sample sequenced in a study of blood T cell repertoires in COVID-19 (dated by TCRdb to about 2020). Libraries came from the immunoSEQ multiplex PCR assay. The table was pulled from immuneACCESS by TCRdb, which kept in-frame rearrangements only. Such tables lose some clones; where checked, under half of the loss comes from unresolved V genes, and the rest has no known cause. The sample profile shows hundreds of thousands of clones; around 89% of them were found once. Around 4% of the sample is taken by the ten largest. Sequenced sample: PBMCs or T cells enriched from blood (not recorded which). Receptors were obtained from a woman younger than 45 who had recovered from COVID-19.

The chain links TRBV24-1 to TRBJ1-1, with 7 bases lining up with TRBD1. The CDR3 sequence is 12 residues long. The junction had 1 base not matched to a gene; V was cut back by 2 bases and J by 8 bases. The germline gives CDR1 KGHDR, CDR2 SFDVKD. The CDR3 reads CATSDYRGEAFF. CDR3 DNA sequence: TGTGCCACCAGTGATTACAGGGGAGAAGCTTTCTTT.

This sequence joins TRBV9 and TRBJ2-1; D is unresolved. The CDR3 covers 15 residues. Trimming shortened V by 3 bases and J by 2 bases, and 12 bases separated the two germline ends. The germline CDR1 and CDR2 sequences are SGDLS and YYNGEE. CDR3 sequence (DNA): TGTGCCAGCAGCGCCCGACTGGAGACCTACAATGAGCAGTTCTTC. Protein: CASSARLETYNEQFF.

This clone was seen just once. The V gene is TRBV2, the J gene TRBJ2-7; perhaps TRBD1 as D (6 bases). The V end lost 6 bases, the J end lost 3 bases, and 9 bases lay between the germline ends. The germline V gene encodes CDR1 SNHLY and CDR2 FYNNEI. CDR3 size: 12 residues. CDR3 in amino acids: CASRLDSYEQYF. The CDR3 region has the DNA TGTGCCAGCAGACTGGACAGCTACGAGCAGTACTTC.

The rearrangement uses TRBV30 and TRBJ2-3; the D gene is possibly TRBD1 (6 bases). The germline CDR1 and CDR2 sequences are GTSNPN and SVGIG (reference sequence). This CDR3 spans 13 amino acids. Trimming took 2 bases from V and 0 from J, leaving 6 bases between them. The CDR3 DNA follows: TGTGCCTGGAGTACAGGGAGCACAGATACGCAGTATTTT. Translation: CAWSTGSTDTQYF.

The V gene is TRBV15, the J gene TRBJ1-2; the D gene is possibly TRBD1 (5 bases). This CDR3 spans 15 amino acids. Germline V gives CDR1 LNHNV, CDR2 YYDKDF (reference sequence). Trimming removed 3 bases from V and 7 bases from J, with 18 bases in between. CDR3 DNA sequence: TGTGCCACCAGCAGGAGCGGGGGGAGTCGGTCTGGCTACACCTTC. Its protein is CATSRSGGSRSGYTF.

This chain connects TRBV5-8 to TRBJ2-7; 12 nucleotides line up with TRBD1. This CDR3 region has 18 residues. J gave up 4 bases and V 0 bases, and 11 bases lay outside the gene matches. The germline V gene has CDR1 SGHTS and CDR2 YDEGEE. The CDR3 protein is CASSLELGTGGVSYEQYF. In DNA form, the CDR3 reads TGTGCCAGCAGCTTGGAATTAGGGACAGGGGGCGTATCGTACGAGCAGTACTTC.

The CDR3 protein is CASSYSNSQNTEAFF. Written as DNA, the CDR3 is TGTGCCAGCAGTTACTCGAATTCACAGAACACTGAAGCTTTCTTT. The gene calls are TRBV6-5 and TRBJ1-1; D gene unclear. The CDR3 is 15 residues long. Germline assignment: CDR1 MNHEY and CDR2 SVGAGI. Between the trimmed V and J ends, which lost 0 bases and 1 base, there was a span of 9 bases.

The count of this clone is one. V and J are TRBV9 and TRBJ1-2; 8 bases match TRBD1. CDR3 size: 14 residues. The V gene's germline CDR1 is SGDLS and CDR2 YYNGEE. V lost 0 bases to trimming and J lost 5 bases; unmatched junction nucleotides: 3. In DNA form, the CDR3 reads TGTGCCAGCAGCGTAGGGACAGGGCTGTATGGCTACACCTTC. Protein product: CASSVGTGLYGYTF.

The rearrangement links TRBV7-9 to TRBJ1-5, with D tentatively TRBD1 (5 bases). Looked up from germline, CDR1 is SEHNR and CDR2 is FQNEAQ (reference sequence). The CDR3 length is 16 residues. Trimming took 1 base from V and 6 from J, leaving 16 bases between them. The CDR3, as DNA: TGTGCCAGCAGCTTAGGGGGCGGCAGGGTGGTTCAGCCCCAGCATTTT. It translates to CASSLGGGRVVQPQHF. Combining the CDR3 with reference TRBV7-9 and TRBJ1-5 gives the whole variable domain DTGVSQNPRHKITKRGQNVTFRCDPISEHNRLYWYRQTLGQGPEFLTYFQNEAQLEKSRLLSDRFSAERPKGSFSTLEIQRTEQGDSAMYLCASSLGGGRVVQPQHFGDGTRLSIL.

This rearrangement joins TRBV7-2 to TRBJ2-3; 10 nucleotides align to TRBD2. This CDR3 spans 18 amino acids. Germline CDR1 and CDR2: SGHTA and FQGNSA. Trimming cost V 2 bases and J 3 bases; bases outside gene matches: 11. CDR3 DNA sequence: TGTGCCAGCAGCTTAATCCCCCCTAGCGGGAGAAGTACAGATACGCAGTATTTT. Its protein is CASSLIPPSGRSTDTQYF.

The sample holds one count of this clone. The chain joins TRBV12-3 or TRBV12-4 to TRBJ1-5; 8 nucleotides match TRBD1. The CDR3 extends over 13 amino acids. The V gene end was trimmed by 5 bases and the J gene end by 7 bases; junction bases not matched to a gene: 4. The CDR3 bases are TGTGCCAGCAGTCCGACAGGGGCACAGCCCCAGCATTTT. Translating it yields CASSPTGAQPQHF.

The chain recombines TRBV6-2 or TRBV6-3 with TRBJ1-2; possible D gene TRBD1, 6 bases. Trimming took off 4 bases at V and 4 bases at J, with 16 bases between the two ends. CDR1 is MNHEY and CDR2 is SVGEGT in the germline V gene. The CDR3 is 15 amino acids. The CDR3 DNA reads TGTGCCAGCAGTTCTTCCTCAGGGGCCGGCTATGGCTACACCTTC. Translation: CASSSSSGAGYGYTF.

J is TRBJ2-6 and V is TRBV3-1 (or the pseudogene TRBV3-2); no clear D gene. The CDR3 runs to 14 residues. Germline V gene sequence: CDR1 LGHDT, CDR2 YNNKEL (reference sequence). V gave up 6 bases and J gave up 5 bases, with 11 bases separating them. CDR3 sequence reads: CASRESGRANVLTF. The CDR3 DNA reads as TGTGCCAGCAGGGAGTCTGGTAGGGCCAACGTCCTGACTTTC.

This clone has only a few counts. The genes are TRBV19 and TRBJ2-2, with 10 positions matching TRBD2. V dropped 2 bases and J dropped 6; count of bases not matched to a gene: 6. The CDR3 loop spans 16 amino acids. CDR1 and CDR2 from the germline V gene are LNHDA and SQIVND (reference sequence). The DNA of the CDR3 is TGTGCCAGTAGTATAAATCCTAGCGGGAGCCCCGGGGAGCTGTTTTTT. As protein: CASSINPSGSPGELFF.

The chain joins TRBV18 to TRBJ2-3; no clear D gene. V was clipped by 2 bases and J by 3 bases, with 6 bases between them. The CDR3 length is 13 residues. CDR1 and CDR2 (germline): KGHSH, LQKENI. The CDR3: CASSPWATDTQYF. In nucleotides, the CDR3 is TGTGCCAGCTCACCATGGGCTACAGATACGCAGTATTTT.

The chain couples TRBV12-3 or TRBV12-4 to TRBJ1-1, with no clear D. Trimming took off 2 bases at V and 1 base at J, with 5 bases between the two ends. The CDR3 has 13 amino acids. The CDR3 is CASSLMANTEAFF. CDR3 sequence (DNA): TGTGCCAGCAGTTTAATGGCGAACACTGAAGCTTTCTTT.

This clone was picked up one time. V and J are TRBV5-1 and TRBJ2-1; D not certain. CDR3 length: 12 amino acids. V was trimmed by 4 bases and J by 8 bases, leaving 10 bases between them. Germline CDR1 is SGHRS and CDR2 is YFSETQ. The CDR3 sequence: CASSLPTDEQFF. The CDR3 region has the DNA TGCGCCAGCAGCCTACCCACCGATGAGCAGTTCTTC.

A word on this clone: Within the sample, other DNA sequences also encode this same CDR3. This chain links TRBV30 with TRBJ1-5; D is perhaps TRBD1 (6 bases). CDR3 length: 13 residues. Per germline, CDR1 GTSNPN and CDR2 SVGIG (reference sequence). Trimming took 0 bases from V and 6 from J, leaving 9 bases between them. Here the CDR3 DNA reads TGTGCCTGGAGTGTAAGGGGGGGTCAGCCCCAGCATTTT. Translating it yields CAWSVRGGQPQHF.

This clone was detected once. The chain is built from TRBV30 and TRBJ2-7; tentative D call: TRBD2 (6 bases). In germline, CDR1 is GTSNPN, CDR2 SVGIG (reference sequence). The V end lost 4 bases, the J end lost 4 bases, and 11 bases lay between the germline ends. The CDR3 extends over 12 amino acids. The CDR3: CAWTSDLYEQYF. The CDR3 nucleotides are TGTGCCTGGACTAGCGACTTATACGAGCAGTACTTC.

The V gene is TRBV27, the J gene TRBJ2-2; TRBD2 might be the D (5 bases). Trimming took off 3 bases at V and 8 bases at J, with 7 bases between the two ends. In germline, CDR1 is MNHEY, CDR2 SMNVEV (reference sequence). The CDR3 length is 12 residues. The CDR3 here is CASSFWEGELFF. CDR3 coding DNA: TGTGCCAGCAGTTTTTGGGAGGGGGAGCTGTTTTTT.

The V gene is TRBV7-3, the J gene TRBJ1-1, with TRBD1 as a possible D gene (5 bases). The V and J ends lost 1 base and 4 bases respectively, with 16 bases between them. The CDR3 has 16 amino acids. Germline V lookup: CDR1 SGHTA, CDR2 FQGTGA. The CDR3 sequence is CASSLRPGQGITEAFF. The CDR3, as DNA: TGTGCCAGCAGCTTAAGGCCGGGTCAGGGCATCACTGAAGCTTTCTTT.

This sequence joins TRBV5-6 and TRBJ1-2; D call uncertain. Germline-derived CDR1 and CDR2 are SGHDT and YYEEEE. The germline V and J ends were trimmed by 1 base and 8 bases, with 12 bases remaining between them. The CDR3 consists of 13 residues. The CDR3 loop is CASSLRAAGGYTF. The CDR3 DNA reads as TGTGCCAGCAGCTTGAGAGCCGCCGGGGGCTACACCTTC.

CDR3 loop: CASSLNPSNTDTQYF. The CDR3 DNA sequence: TGTGCCAGCAGTCTAAATCCGTCTAACACAGATACGCAGTATTTT. The chain uses TRBV7-6 and TRBJ2-3, with D unclear. The V and J ends lost 6 bases and 2 bases respectively, with 15 bases between them. Germline V gene lookup returns CDR1 SGHVS and CDR2 FNYEAQ. The CDR3 covers 15 residues.

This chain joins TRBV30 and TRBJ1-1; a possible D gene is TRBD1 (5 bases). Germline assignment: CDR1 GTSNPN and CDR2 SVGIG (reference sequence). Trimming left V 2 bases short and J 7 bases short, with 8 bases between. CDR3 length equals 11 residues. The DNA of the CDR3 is TGTGCCTGGAGTTCCCAGGGTGAAGCTTTCTTT. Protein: CAWSSQGEAFF.

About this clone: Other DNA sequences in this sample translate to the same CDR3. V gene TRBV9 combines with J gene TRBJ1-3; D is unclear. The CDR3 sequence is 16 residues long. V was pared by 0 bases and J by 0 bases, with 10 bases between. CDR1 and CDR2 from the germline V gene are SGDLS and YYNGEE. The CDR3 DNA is TGTGCCAGCAGCGTAGGAGGTCAGATCTCTGGAAACACCATATATTTT. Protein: CASSVGGQISGNTIYF.

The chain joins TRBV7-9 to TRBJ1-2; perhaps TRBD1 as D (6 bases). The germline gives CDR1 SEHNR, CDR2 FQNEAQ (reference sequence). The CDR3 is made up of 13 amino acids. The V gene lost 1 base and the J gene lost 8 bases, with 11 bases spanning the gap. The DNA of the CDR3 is TGTGCCAGCAGCTTAGACAGGGCAGACGGCTACACCTTC. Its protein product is CASSLDRADGYTF.

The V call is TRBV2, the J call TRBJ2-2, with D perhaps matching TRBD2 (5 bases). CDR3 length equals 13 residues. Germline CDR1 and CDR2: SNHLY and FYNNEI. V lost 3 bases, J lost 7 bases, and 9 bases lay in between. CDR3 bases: TGTGCCAGCAGTGATTCCCGGGACGGGGAGCTGTTTTTT. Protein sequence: CASSDSRDGELFF. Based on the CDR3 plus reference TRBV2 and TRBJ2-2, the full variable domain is EPEVTQTPSHQVTQMGQEVILRCVPISNHLYFYWYRQILGQKVEFLVSFYNNEISEKSEIFDDQFSVERPDGSNFTLKIRSTKLEDSAMYFCASSDSRDGELFFGEGSRLTVL.

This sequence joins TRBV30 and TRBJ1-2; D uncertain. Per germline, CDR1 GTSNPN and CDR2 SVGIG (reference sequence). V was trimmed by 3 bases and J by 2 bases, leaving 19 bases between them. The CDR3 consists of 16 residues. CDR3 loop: CAWSTFRYSGNYGYTF. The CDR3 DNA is TGTGCCTGGAGCACATTTCGATATAGCGGAAACTATGGCTACACCTTC.

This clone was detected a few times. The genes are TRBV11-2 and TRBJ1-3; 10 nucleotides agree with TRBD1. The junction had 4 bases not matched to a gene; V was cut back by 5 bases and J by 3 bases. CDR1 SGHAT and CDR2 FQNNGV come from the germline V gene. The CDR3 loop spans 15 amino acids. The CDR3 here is CASSPGQGIGNTIYF. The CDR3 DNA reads TGTGCCAGCAGCCCGGGACAGGGGATTGGAAACACCATATATTTT.

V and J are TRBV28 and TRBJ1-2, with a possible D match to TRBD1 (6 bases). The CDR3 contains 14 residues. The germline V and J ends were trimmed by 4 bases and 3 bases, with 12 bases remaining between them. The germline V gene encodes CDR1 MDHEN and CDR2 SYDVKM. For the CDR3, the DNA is TGTGCCAGCAGTTACGGCAGGGGTGACTATGGCTACACCTTC. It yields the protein CASSYGRGDYGYTF.